Listed below are T cell receptor beta chains from one sample, sequenced in a study of T cell repertoires in cytomegalovirus infection. TCRdb called the reads again in MiXCR, with one record for every CDR3 protein. The table shows just under 550,000 distinct CDR3 sequences, with 26% occurring only once. Material for sequencing was PBMCs. These receptors were obtained from a human donor in good health (CMV status not recorded). Some clones in this sample may be carry-over from other donors' samples. CDR3s include the opening cysteine and the closing phenylalanine or tryptophan. A D gene is named only where the DNA matches it firmly. Rows may omit the clone size; those that give it use once, few, many or a size class.

d_call j_call clone_size v_call cdr3_aa cdr3_nt
TRBD2 TRBJ2-3 . TRBV6-1 CASSEGGRATDTQYF TGTGCCAGCAGTGAAGGGGGGAGGGCGACAGATACGCAGTATTTT
. TRBJ2-2 . TRBV19 CASSIGGVFTGELFF TGTGCCAGTAGTATTGGAGGGGTCTTCACCGGGGAGCTGTTTTTT
. TRBJ2-1 . TRBV19 CASSLALGNNEQFF TGTGCCAGTAGTTTGGCATTGGGGAACAATGAGCAGTTCTTC
TRBD2 TRBJ2-2 . TRBV11-3 CASEASGIGELFF TGTGCCAGCGAGGCTAGCGGGATCGGGGAGCTGTTTTTT
. TRBJ2-1 . TRBV20-1 CSARTQYNEQFF TGCAGTGCTCGCACGCAATACAATGAGCAGTTCTTC
TRBD2 TRBJ2-4 . TRBV6-2/TRBV6-3 CASRPSGPGNIQYF TGTGCCAGCCGCCCTAGCGGACCGGGGAACATTCAGTACTTC
. TRBJ1-5 . TRBV7-9 CASSLQGENQPQHF TGTGCCAGCAGCTTACAGGGCGAGAATCAGCCCCAGCATTTT
. TRBJ2-7 . TRBV6-2/TRBV6-3 CASSYSKGSSYEQYF TGTGCCAGCAGTTACTCGAAAGGGTCCTCCTACGAGCAGTACTTC
TRBD2 TRBJ2-1 once TRBV5-5 CASNFGGLAGYNEQFF TGTGCCAGCAACTTCGGGGGACTAGCGGGATACAATGAGCAGTTCTTC
. TRBJ1-2 few TRBV18 CASSPSRDSNYGYTF TGTGCCAGCTCACCATCCAGAGATAGCAACTATGGCTACACCTTC
TRBD1 TRBJ1-3 . TRBV7-9 CASSAQGADTIYF TGTGCCAGCAGCGCACAGGGGGCGGACACCATATATTTT
TRBD1 TRBJ2-1 . TRBV28 CASSSDRGRLDEQFF TGTGCCAGCAGCTCCGACAGGGGGCGACTCGATGAGCAGTTCTTC
TRBD2 TRBJ2-7 . TRBV20-1 CSASGLAGFYEQYF TGCAGTGCTTCGGGACTAGCGGGATTCTACGAGCAGTACTTC
TRBD2 TRBJ2-7 . TRBV19 CASSSLVTSGTRSYEQYF TGTGCCAGTAGTAGTCTAGTGACTAGCGGGACACGCTCCTACGAGCAGTACTTC
TRBD2 TRBJ2-3 few TRBV20-1 CSARGWTSATSTDTQYF TGCAGTGCTAGAGGTTGGACTAGCGCCACTAGCACAGATACGCAGTATTTT
. TRBJ1-4 . TRBV4-3 CASSQDPDSSNEKLFF TGCGCCAGCAGCCAAGACCCGGACAGCTCTAATGAAAAACTGTTTTTT
. TRBJ2-7 many TRBV7-2 CASRAPPYEQYF TGTGCCAGCAGGGCCCCCCCCTACGAGCAGTACTTC
. TRBJ2-3 . TRBV9 CASSVDGGTFGADTQYF TGTGCCAGCAGCGTAGACGGCGGAACCTTCGGAGCGGATACGCAGTATTTT
TRBD1 TRBJ1-5 . TRBV4-1 CASSQDPRDRARQPQHF TGCGCCAGCAGCCAAGATCCGCGGGACAGGGCGCGACAGCCCCAGCATTTT
. TRBJ2-3 . TRBV27 CASSLYQGIRTDTQYF TGTGCCAGCAGTTTATATCAGGGGATCAGGACAGATACGCAGTATTTT
TRBD2 TRBJ2-1 few TRBV12-3/TRBV12-4 CASSSVVIREGLNEQFF TGTGCCAGCAGTTCTGTAGTTATTCGGGAGGGCCTCAATGAGCAGTTCTTC
. TRBJ1-1 few TRBV7-3 CASSLMRETEAFF TGTGCCAGCAGCTTAATGCGGGAGACTGAAGCTTTCTTT
TRBD2 TRBJ2-1 few TRBV19 CASSAPSGRFPTGSEQFF TGTGCCAGTAGTGCCCCTAGCGGGAGATTCCCAACAGGTAGTGAGCAGTTCTTC
. TRBJ2-1 . TRBV6-2/TRBV6-3 CASSLPGGRYNEQFF TGTGCCAGCAGTTTGCCCGGCGGGCGATACAATGAGCAGTTCTTC
. TRBJ2-7 . TRBV6-2/TRBV6-3 CASSYDEEQYF TGTGCCAGCAGTTACGACGAGGAGCAGTACTTC
TRBD1 TRBJ1-5 . TRBV7-2 CASSQAGTALPHNQPQHF TGTGCCAGCAGTCAAGCCGGGACAGCGCTACCCCACAATCAGCCCCAGCATTTT
TRBD2 TRBJ2-1 . TRBV6-6 CASRSRMTSGRVDSYNEQFF TGTGCCAGCAGGAGTAGGATGACTAGCGGGAGGGTCGACTCCTACAATGAGCAGTTCTTC
TRBD1 TRBJ1-2 many TRBV7-8 CATKGQGSYTF TGTGCCACCAAGGGACAGGGCAGCTACACCTTC
TRBD1 TRBJ1-5 . TRBV27 CASRPRTGGIGQPQHF TGTGCCAGCAGGCCAAGGACAGGGGGTATTGGTCAGCCCCAGCATTTT
TRBD2 TRBJ2-5 . TRBV28 CASTNGLAANETQYF TGTGCCAGCACCAATGGACTAGCGGCAAATGAGACCCAGTACTTC
. TRBJ2-5 few TRBV7-2 CASSLGGQRQETQYF TGTGCCAGCAGCTTAGGGGGGCAGCGGCAGGAGACCCAGTACTTC
. TRBJ1-1 many TRBV7-2 CASSLALAANTEAFF TGTGCCAGCAGCTTAGCCCTGGCAGCCAACACTGAAGCTTTCTTT
. TRBJ1-5 . TRBV19 CASRSGARQPQHF TGTGCCAGTAGATCGGGGGCGAGGCAGCCCCAGCATTTT
. TRBJ2-3 . TRBV6-4 CASRGWDTQYF TGTGCCAGCAGAGGTTGGGATACGCAGTATTTT
TRBD1 TRBJ1-1 . TRBV19 CASSTRQGTTEAFF TGTGCCAGTAGTACTCGACAGGGCACCACTGAAGCTTTCTTT
. TRBJ2-6 . TRBV5-1 CASSRIGSAGANVLTF TGCGCCAGCAGCCGAATTGGATCAGCTGGGGCCAACGTCCTGACTTTC